The 21 T cell receptor beta chains below were found in one sample sequenced in a study of blood T cell repertoires in COVID-19. Generated by immunoSEQ multiplex PCR, the TCRdb table keeps only in-frame clones and is missing some. The sample lists tens of thousands of clones, about 81% seen once, with 9.2% in the top ten. Sequenced sample: peripheral blood. The origin of the receptors is a human donor in a cohort sampled during active COVID-19.

The gene calls are TRBV7-9 and TRBJ2-5; 12 bases align to TRBD2. The CDR3 sequence is 16 residues long. From germline, CDR1 is SEHNR and CDR2 FQNEAQ (reference sequence). The J segment lost 4 bases and the V segment lost 4 bases, leaving 7 bases of the junction unmatched. CDR3 protein: CASSSRLAGEGETQYF. CDR3 bases: TGTGCCAGCAGCTCGAGACTAGCGGGAGAAGGAGAGACCCAGTACTTC.

DNA of the CDR3: TGCGCCGCGACGGTCGGGACAACTAGCTACGAGCAGTACTTC. Amino acid sequence: CAATVGTTSYEQYF. The chain uses TRBV10-2 and TRBJ2-7, with D perhaps TRBD1 (6 bases). There are 14 residues in the CDR3. CDR1 is WSHSY and CDR2 is SAAADI in the germline V gene. Trimming cost V 11 bases and J 3 bases, with 20 bases left between them.

The chain has TRBV14 and TRBJ2-6, with unresolved D. Per the germline V gene, CDR1 is SGHDN and CDR2 is FVKESK. The CDR3 is 16 amino acids. V was pared by 5 bases and J by 2 bases, with 13 bases between. The CDR3 DNA is TGTGCCAGCAGCAGGCCTGGGCCCGCTGGGGCCAACGTCCTGACTTTC. This gives the protein CASSRPGPAGANVLTF. The variable domain in full, completed from reference TRBV14 and TRBJ2-6, reads EAGVTQFPSHSVIEKGQTVTLRCDPISGHDNLYWYRRVMGKEIKFLLHFVKESKQDESGMPNNRFLAERTGGTYSTLKVQPAELEDSGVYFCASSRPGPAGANVLTFGAGSRLTVL.

The V and J genes are TRBV28 and TRBJ2-3; D perhaps matches TRBD1 (6 bases). Germline values: CDR1 MDHEN, CDR2 SYDVKM. There are 13 residues in the CDR3. V dropped 2 bases and J dropped 7 bases, with 10 bases sitting between them. For the CDR3, the DNA is TGTGCCAGCAGTTTAAGGGACACGTATACGCAGTATTTT. It translates to CASSLRDTYTQYF.

V is TRBV18 and J is TRBJ2-3, with a possible D match to TRBD2 (6 bases). This CDR3 contains 14 residues. With 0 bases removed from V and 6 bases from J, the gap between germline ends came to 10 bases. In germline, CDR1 is KGHSH, CDR2 LQKENI. CDR3 bases: TGTGCCAGCTCACCACCGACTAGTTCGGATACGCAGTATTTT. It is translated as CASSPPTSSDTQYF.

The rearrangement joins TRBV5-8 to TRBJ2-7; 7 positions agree with TRBD2. In germline, CDR1 is SGHTS, CDR2 YDEGEE. The V gene end was trimmed by 3 bases and the J gene end by 3 bases; junction bases not matched to a gene: 3. There are 13 residues in the CDR3. Here the CDR3 DNA reads TGTGCCAGCAGCTGGGGGGGATACTACGAGCAGTACTTC. Translating gives CASSWGGYYEQYF.

The chain couples TRBV7-9 to TRBJ1-1, with TRBD1 matching 9 bases. The germline V gene encodes CDR1 SEHNR and CDR2 FQNEAQ (reference sequence). The CDR3 consists of 15 residues. V shed 3 bases and J 4 bases; nucleotides not matched to a gene: 6. The chain's CDR3 is CASSFDDRGGTEAFF. The DNA of the CDR3 is TGTGCCAGCAGCTTCGATGACAGGGGGGGCACTGAAGCTTTCTTT. The full variable domain, its missing parts supplied by reference TRBV7-9 and TRBJ1-1, is DTGVSQNPRHKITKRGQNVTFRCDPISEHNRLYWYRQTLGQGPEFLTYFQNEAQLEKSRLLSDRFSAERPKGSFSTLEIQRTEQGDSAMYLCASSFDDRGGTEAFFGQGTRLTVV.

This clone was seen a few times. The V gene is TRBV5-1, the J gene TRBJ1-2; TRBD1 is a possible D gene (5 bases). This CDR3 contains 13 residues. With 5 bases removed from V and 4 bases from J, the gap between germline ends came to 12 bases. Germline CDR1 reads SGHRS; CDR2 reads YFSETQ. This CDR3 is CASSGGEGYGYTF. DNA of the CDR3: TGCGCCAGCAGTGGAGGGGAGGGCTATGGCTACACCTTC.

The rearrangement links TRBV7-2 to TRBJ2-7; tentative D call: TRBD1 (6 bases). This CDR3 has 15 amino acids. Germline CDR1 SGHTA, CDR2 FQGNSA. The germline V and J ends were trimmed by 2 bases and 3 bases, with 14 bases remaining between them. CDR3 sequence (DNA): TGTGCCAGCAGCTTATATAGCACACAGGGCTACGAGCAGTACTTC. Protein sequence: CASSLYSTQGYEQYF.

The CDR3 DNA sequence: TGTGCCTGGAATAGCGAGAGGGCGCTTTACGCTTTCTTT. Translation gives CAWNSERALYAFF. The chain combines TRBV30 with TRBJ1-1; D is unresolved. The germline CDR1 and CDR2 sequences are GTSNPN and SVGIG (reference sequence). Trimming shortened V by 4 bases and J by 11 bases, and 20 bases separated the two germline ends. The CDR3 length is 13 residues. The full variable domain, completed using reference TRBV30 and TRBJ1-1, is SQTIHQWPATLVQPVGSPLSLECTVEGTSNPNLYWYRQAAGRGLQLLFYSVGIGQISSEVPQNLSASRPQDRQFILSSKKLLLSDSGFYLCAWNSERALYAFFGQGTRLTVV.

This rearrangement joins TRBV27 to TRBJ2-7; possibly TRBD2 for D (6 bases). The CDR3 is made up of 14 amino acids. Trimming pared 3 bases from V and 3 bases from J, leaving 12 bases between. Germline CDR1 and CDR2: MNHEY and SMNVEV (reference sequence). CDR3 sequence: CASSFFGGGYEQYF. Written as DNA, the CDR3 is TGTGCCAGCAGTTTCTTCGGGGGTGGCTACGAGCAGTACTTC.

This clone was seen once. The CDR3 DNA sequence: TGTGCCAGCAGCCATCTAGCGGGAGGGCGTCAAGAGACCCAGTACTTC. Its translation: CASSHLAGGRQETQYF. The rearrangement joins TRBV5-4 to TRBJ2-5; TRBD2 matches at 12 bases. The germline CDR1 and CDR2 sequences are SGHNT and YYREEE (reference sequence). The CDR3 has 16 residues. J gave up 2 bases and V 4 bases, and 6 bases lay outside the gene matches. Drawing the rest from reference TRBV5-4 and TRBJ2-5, the complete variable domain is ETGVTQSPTHLIKTRGQQVTLRCSSQSGHNTVSWYQQALGQGPQFIFQYYREEENGRGNFPPRFSGLQFPNYSSELNVNALELDDSALYLCASSHLAGGRQETQYFGPGTRLLVL.

The chain is built from TRBV27 and TRBJ2-1; a weak D match, TRBD2 (7 bases). Trimming removed 10 bases at V and 0 bases at J, with 25 bases between. From germline, CDR1 is MNHEY and CDR2 SMNVEV (reference sequence). The CDR3 has 18 amino acids. CDR3 residues: CATLLLGASGNSYNEQFF. The CDR3 DNA reads as TGTGCCACCCTACTGTTGGGGGCTAGCGGAAACTCCTACAATGAGCAGTTCTTC.

The rearrangement uses TRBV11-2 and TRBJ2-7; 9 bases are a match to TRBD1. Unmatched junction bases numbered 11, after V lost 11 bases and J lost 6 bases. The CDR3 is made up of 13 amino acids. In germline, CDR1 is SGHAT, CDR2 FQNNGV. Here the CDR3 reads CAVKGDRVSEQYF. The CDR3 DNA sequence: TGTGCCGTCAAGGGGGACAGGGTATCCGAGCAGTACTTC. The full variable domain, completed using reference TRBV11-2 and TRBJ2-7, is EAGVAQSPRYKIIEKRQSVAFWCNPISGHATLYWYQQILGQGPKLLIQFQNNGVVDDSQLPKDRFSAERLKGVDSTLKIQPAKLEDSAVYLCAVKGDRVSEQYFGPGTRLTVT.

V gene TRBV19 combines with J gene TRBJ2-7; the match to TRBD2 covers 8 bases. CDR1 is LNHDA, CDR2 SQIVND, per germline (reference sequence). V trimming: 1 base; J trimming: 5 bases; junction bases outside the gene matches: 7. The CDR3 runs to 15 residues. In DNA, the CDR3 is TGTGCCAGTAGTATAGTGGCGGGAGGATCCCACGAGCAGTACTTC. This gives the protein CASSIVAGGSHEQYF.

The chain couples TRBV28 to TRBJ1-5; 12 bases fit TRBD1. Per the germline V gene, CDR1 is MDHEN and CDR2 is SYDVKM. The CDR3 has 16 residues. CDR3 protein: CGTGTGGFPHNQPQHF. Here the CDR3 DNA reads TGTGGCACCGGGACAGGGGGCTTTCCTCATAATCAGCCCCAGCATTTT.

This clone was seen ten or more times. The rearrangement links TRBV10-3 to TRBJ2-1; 7 bases match TRBD2. The V gene's germline CDR1 is ENHRY and CDR2 SYGVKD. This CDR3 comprises 17 residues. After removal of 6 bases from V and 4 bases from J, the junction contained 15 bases not matched to a gene. CDR3 residues: CAISSSGPLGVYNEQFF. DNA for the CDR3: TGTGCCATCAGCTCTAGCGGCCCTCTGGGGGTGTACAATGAGCAGTTCTTC.

V gene TRBV10-3 combines with J gene TRBJ2-7; 8 nucleotides line up with TRBD1. The germline CDR1 and CDR2 sequences are ENHRY and SYGVKD. Unmatched junction bases numbered 8, after V lost 5 bases and J lost 2 bases. CDR3 length: 15 amino acids. CDR3 loop: CAISKDRDSAYEQYF. Written as DNA, the CDR3 is TGTGCCATCAGTAAGGACAGGGATTCTGCCTACGAGCAGTACTTC.

This clone occurred once. The chain links TRBV5-1 to TRBJ2-3; 10 nucleotides align to TRBD2. CDR3 length: 19 residues. Germline V CDR1 and CDR2: SGHRS, YFSETQ. The V gene end was trimmed by 0 bases and the J gene end by 1 base; junction bases not matched to a gene: 11. This CDR3 reads CASSLAGSSGRGGTDTQYF. The CDR3 bases are TGCGCCAGCAGCTTGGCCGGGTCTAGCGGGAGAGGGGGCACAGATACGCAGTATTTT.

Details on this clone: Relative to the germline gene, one junction end is altered; a read error may explain this. J is TRBJ1-3 and V is TRBV10-3; D is possibly TRBD1 (6 bases). Per the germline V gene, CDR1 is ENHRY and CDR2 is SYGVKD. The CDR3 spans 11 residues. The CDR3 sequence: CAISPGTYFNF. CDR3 nucleotides: TGTGCCATCAGCCCCGGGACATATTTTAATTTT.

The CDR3 region is CASSFGTGIGNTIYF. The CDR3 DNA follows: TGTGCCAGCAGTTTCGGGACAGGGATTGGAAACACCATATATTTT. The chain recombines TRBV27 with TRBJ1-3; 9 bases are a match to TRBD1. From germline, CDR1 is MNHEY and CDR2 SMNVEV (reference sequence). V gave up 3 bases and J gave up 3 bases; unmatched junction bases: 3. This CDR3 is 15 amino acids long.